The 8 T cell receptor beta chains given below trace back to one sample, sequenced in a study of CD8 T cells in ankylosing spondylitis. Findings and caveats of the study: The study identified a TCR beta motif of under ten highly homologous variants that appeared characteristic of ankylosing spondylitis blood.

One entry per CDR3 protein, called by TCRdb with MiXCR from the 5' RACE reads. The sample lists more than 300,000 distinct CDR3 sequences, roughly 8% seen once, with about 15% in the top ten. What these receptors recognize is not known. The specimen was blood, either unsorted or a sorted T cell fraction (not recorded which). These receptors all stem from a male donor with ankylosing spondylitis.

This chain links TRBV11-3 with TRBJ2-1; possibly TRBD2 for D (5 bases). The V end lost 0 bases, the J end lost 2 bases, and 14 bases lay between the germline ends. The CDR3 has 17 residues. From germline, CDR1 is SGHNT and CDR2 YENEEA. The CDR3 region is CASSLDRGRVAYNEQFF. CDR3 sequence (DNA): TGTGCCAGCAGCTTAGATCGAGGGAGAGTCGCCTACAATGAGCAGTTCTTC.

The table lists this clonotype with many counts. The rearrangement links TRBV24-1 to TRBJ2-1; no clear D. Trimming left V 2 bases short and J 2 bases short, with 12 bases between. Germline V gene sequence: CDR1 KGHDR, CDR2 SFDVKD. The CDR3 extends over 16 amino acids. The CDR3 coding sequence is TGTGCCACCAGTGATTCTCGTGTATTTCCCTACAATGAGCAGTTCTTC. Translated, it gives CATSDSRVFPYNEQFF.

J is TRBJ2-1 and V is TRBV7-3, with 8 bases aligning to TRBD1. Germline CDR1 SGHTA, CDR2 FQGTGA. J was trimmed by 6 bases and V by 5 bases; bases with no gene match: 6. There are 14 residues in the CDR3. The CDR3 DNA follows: TGTGCCAGCAGCCGACAGGGGTCTGTCAATGAGCAGTTCTTC. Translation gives CASSRQGSVNEQFF. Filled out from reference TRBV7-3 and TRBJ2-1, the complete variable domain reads GAGVSQTPSNKVTEKGKYVELRCDPISGHTALYWYRQSLGQGPEFLIYFQGTGAADDSGLPNDRFFAVRPEGSVSTLKIQRTERGDSAVYLCASSRQGSVNEQFFGPGTRLTVL.

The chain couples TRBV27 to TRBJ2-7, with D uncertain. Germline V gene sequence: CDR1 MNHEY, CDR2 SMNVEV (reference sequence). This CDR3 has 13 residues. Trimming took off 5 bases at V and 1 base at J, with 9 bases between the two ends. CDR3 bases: TGTGCCAGCAGTGATTTTGTTTCCTACGAGCAGTACTTC. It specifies CASSDFVSYEQYF.

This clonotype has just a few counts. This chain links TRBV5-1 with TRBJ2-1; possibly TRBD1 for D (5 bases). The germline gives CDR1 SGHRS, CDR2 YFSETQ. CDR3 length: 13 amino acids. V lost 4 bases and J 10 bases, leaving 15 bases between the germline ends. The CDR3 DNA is TGCGCCAGCAGCGCCGAAGCCCCAGGGGAGCAGTTCTTC. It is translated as CASSAEAPGEQFF.

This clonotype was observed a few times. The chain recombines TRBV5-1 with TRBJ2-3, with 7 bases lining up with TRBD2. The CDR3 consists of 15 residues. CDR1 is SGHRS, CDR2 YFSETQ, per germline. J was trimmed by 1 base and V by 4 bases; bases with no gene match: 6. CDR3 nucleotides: TGCGCCAGCAGCCCGCGGGAGCACGGCACAGATACGCAGTATTTT. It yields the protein CASSPREHGTDTQYF.

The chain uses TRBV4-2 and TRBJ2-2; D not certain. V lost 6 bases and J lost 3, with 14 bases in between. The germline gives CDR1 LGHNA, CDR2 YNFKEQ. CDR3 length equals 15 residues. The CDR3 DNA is TGTGCCAGCAGGGAAGCGTTTACGCACACCGGGGAGCTGTTTTTT. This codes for CASREAFTHTGELFF.

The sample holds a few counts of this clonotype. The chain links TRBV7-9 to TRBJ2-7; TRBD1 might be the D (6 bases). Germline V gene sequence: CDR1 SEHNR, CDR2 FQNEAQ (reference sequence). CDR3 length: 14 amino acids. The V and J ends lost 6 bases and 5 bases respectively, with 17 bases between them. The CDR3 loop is CASRPYRDSHEQYF. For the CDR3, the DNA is TGTGCCAGCAGGCCATACAGGGATTCCCACGAGCAGTACTTC.